What follows describes a single TCR beta chain. The record originates from a study of control samples from healthy donors and cancer patients. The CDR3 consists of 15 residues. Germline CDR1 MNHEY, CDR2 SVGAGI. V lost 1 base and J lost 0, with 7 bases in between. Using immunoSEQ multiplex PCR, the repertoire was profiled, and TCRdb retains in-frame clones only, with some absent. The table shows some 150,000 clones, with just under 95% occurring only once. The sequence was obtained from a man in his forties in good health. Sequenced material: blood. The chain is built from TRBV6-5 and TRBJ2-1; D is unresolved. The CDR3 here is CASSYLGGSYNEQFF. The CDR3 nucleotides are TGTGCCAGCAGTTACTTGGGTGGCTCCTACAATGAGCAGTTCTTC.